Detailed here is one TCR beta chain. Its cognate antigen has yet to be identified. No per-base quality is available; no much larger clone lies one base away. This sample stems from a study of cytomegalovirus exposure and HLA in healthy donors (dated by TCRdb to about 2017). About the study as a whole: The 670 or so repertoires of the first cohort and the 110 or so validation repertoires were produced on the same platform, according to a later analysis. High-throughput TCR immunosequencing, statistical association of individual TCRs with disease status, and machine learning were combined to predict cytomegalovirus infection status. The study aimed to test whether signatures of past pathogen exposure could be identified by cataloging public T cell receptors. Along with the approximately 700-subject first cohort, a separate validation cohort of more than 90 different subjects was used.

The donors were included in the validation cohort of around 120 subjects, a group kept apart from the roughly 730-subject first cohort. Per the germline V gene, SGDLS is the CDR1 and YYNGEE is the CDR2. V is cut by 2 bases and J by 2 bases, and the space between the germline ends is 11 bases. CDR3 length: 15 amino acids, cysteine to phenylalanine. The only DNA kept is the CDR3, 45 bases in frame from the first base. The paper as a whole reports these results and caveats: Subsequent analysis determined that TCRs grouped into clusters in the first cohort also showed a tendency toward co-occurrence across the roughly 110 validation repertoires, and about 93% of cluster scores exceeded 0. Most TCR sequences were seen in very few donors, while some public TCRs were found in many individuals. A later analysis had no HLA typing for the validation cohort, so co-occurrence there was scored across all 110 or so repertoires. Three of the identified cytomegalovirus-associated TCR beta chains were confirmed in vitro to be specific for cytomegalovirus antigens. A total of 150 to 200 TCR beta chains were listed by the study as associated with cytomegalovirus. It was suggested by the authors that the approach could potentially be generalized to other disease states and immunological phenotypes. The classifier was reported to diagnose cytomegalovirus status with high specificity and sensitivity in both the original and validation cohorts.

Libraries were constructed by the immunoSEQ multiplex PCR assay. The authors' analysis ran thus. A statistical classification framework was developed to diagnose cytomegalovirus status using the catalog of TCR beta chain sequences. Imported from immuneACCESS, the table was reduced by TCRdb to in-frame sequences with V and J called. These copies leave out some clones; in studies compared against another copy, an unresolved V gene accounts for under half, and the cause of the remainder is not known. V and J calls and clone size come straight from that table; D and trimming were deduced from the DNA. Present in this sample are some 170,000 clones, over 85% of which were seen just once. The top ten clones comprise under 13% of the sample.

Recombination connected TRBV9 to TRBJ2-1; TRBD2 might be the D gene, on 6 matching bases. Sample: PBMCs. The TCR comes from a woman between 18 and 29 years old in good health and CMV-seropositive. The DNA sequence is TGTGCCAGCAGCGTGACTAGTCATCCCTACAATGAGCAGTTCTTC. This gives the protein CASSVTSHPYNEQFF.